A selection of T cell receptor beta chains follows, all from one sample in a study of regulatory dendritic cells for organ transplantation. The assay was immunoSEQ multiplex PCR, and TCRdb's table has in-frame clones only and misses some. The data show some 13,000 clones, with just under 75% seen just once and 0.63% held by the top ten. These TCRs' antigens remain unknown. The specimen was naive CD4+ T cells from blood cultured with regulatory dendritic cells. Receptors were obtained from a human donor in good health. Each CDR3 is given with its conserved first and last residue. The D gene is left open where the match is weak. Where a row states a size, it is once, few, many or the class of an expanded clone; other rows omit it.

j_gene: TRBJ1-5; d_gene: .; abundance: .; v_gene: TRBV5-6; CDR3nt: TGTGCCAGCAGCTTGGGAGGGTATAGCAATCAGCCCCAGCATTTT; CDR3aa: CASSLGGYSNQPQHF
j_gene: TRBJ2-5; d_gene: .; abundance: .; v_gene: TRBV6-5; CDR3nt: TGTGCCAGCAGTTACCCGGGAGTAGGGGCCCAGTACTTC; CDR3aa: CASSYPGVGAQYF
j_gene: TRBJ2-1; d_gene: TRBD2; abundance: .; v_gene: TRBV7-3; CDR3nt: TGTGCCAGCAGTCCTAGTAGCGGGGACTACAATGAGCAGTTCTTC; CDR3aa: CASSPSSGDYNEQFF
j_gene: TRBJ1-5; d_gene: .; abundance: few; v_gene: TRBV6-6; CDR3nt: TGTGCCAGCAGTGACCTAGGACAGTACAATCAGCCCCAGCATTTT; CDR3aa: CASSDLGQYNQPQHF
j_gene: TRBJ1-2; d_gene: .; abundance: .; v_gene: TRBV5-1; CDR3nt: TGCGCCAGCAGAGGATCGTCGATCGAGGAGTATGCTGGCTACACCTTC; CDR3aa: CASRGSSIEEYAGYTF
j_gene: TRBJ1-2; d_gene: TRBD1; abundance: few; v_gene: TRBV5-6; CDR3nt: TGTGCCAGCAGATCGAGGGACAGGGAGGTTAGGGGCTACACCTTC; CDR3aa: CASRSRDREVRGYTF
j_gene: TRBJ1-1; d_gene: TRBD1; abundance: few; v_gene: TRBV6-1; CDR3nt: TGTGCCAGCACCTTAGGGACAGCGAACACTGAAGCTTTCTTT; CDR3aa: CASTLGTANTEAFF
j_gene: TRBJ2-3; d_gene: .; abundance: .; v_gene: TRBV5-1; CDR3nt: TGCGCCAGCAGCTTGCGGCGGAGAGATACGCAGTATTTT; CDR3aa: CASSLRRRDTQYF
j_gene: TRBJ2-1; d_gene: .; abundance: .; v_gene: TRBV29-1; CDR3nt: TGCAGCGTTGAAGGCGGGACTTTCTACAGTAATGAGCAGTTCTTC; CDR3aa: CSVEGGTFYSNEQFF
j_gene: TRBJ2-5; d_gene: .; abundance: .; v_gene: TRBV5-4; CDR3nt: TGTGCCAGCAGCTTAGGAGGGGCGTGGGAGACCCAGTACTTC; CDR3aa: CASSLGGAWETQYF
j_gene: TRBJ1-2; d_gene: TRBD1; abundance: .; v_gene: TRBV5-1; CDR3nt: TGCGCCAGCACCGGGACAGGGGGGAGCTATGGCTACACCTTC; CDR3aa: CASTGTGGSYGYTF
j_gene: TRBJ2-7; d_gene: TRBD1; abundance: few; v_gene: TRBV27; CDR3nt: TGTGCCAGCAGTTCAACAATCCTATACCCTCAGGACAGGGCGAAAACGTACGAGCAGTACTTC; CDR3aa: CASSSTILYPQDRAKTYEQYF
j_gene: TRBJ2-7; d_gene: .; abundance: medium-sized; v_gene: TRBV6-5; CDR3nt: TGTGCCAGCAGACGTAACCAGGGCTACGAGCAGTACTTC; CDR3aa: CASRRNQGYEQYF
j_gene: TRBJ2-3; d_gene: .; abundance: .; v_gene: TRBV7-2; CDR3nt: TGTGCCAGCAGCTCGGTTCAGGGTGGATTGGCAGATACGCAGTATTTT; CDR3aa: CASSSVQGGLADTQYF
j_gene: TRBJ1-5; d_gene: .; abundance: few; v_gene: TRBV27; CDR3nt: TGTGCCAGCAGGGCAACAGCCAGCAATCAGCCCCAGCATTTT; CDR3aa: CASRATASNQPQHF
j_gene: TRBJ2-2; d_gene: .; abundance: .; v_gene: TRBV7-2; CDR3nt: TGTGCCAGCAGCCATGACGCGGGGGCCAGGGAGCTGTTTTTT; CDR3aa: CASSHDAGARELFF
j_gene: TRBJ2-7; d_gene: .; abundance: .; v_gene: TRBV5-4; CDR3nt: TGTGCCAGCAGCTTCGGCGGACAGATATCCTACGAGCAGTACTTC; CDR3aa: CASSFGGQISYEQYF
j_gene: TRBJ1-5; d_gene: TRBD1; abundance: .; v_gene: TRBV10-3; CDR3nt: TGTGCCATCAGTGAGGGACAGGGATACCAGCCCCAGCATTTT; CDR3aa: CAISEGQGYQPQHF
j_gene: TRBJ2-7; d_gene: .; abundance: .; v_gene: TRBV18; CDR3nt: TGTGCCAGCTCACCACCGATCCAGGGGAGCTCCTACGAGCAGTACTTC; CDR3aa: CASSPPIQGSSYEQYF
j_gene: TRBJ2-7; d_gene: .; abundance: .; v_gene: TRBV18; CDR3nt: TGTGCCAGCTCACCAGGGACACCGTACGAGCAGTACTTC; CDR3aa: CASSPGTPYEQYF
j_gene: TRBJ2-5; d_gene: .; abundance: .; v_gene: TRBV2; CDR3nt: TGTGCCAGCAGTGGACAGCAAGAGACCCAGTACTTC; CDR3aa: CASSGQQETQYF
j_gene: TRBJ2-2; d_gene: TRBD1; abundance: .; v_gene: TRBV5-8; CDR3nt: TGTGCCAGCAGCTTCCGGGACAGGGGTGGTTCGGAGCTGTTTTTT; CDR3aa: CASSFRDRGGSELFF
j_gene: TRBJ1-5; d_gene: .; abundance: .; v_gene: TRBV6-5; CDR3nt: TGTGCCAGCAGCTTACCTAGGACAGTCGGTCAGCCCCAGCATTTT; CDR3aa: CASSLPRTVGQPQHF
j_gene: TRBJ1-5; d_gene: .; abundance: .; v_gene: TRBV6-5; CDR3nt: TGTGCCAGCAGTTACTCGATACCAGGGCGCGATCAGCCCCAGCATTTT; CDR3aa: CASSYSIPGRDQPQHF
j_gene: TRBJ2-2; d_gene: .; abundance: .; v_gene: TRBV7-2; CDR3nt: TGTGCCAGCAGCTTATCCGCCGGGGAGCTGTTTTTT; CDR3aa: CASSLSAGELFF
j_gene: TRBJ1-2; d_gene: .; abundance: .; v_gene: TRBV5-8; CDR3nt: TGTGCCAGCAGCGCCTCATGGCGCGGGGGCTACACCTTC; CDR3aa: CASSASWRGGYTF
j_gene: TRBJ2-7; d_gene: TRBD2; abundance: .; v_gene: TRBV13; CDR3nt: TGTGCCAGCAGCTACTTCCCCTCCGGAGCGGGGGCTAGCTCCTACGAGCAGTACTTC; CDR3aa: CASSYFPSGAGASSYEQYF
j_gene: TRBJ1-4; d_gene: .; abundance: medium-sized; v_gene: TRBV7-9; CDR3nt: TGTGCCAGCAGCTTAGAACGTCTAATACCTTCCTACGCCGAAAAACTGTTTTTT; CDR3aa: CASSLERLIPSYAEKLFF
j_gene: TRBJ2-1; d_gene: TRBD2; abundance: .; v_gene: TRBV7-6; CDR3nt: TGTGCCAGCAGCTTAGGGTCTAGCGGGGGGTACAATGAGCAGTTCTTC; CDR3aa: CASSLGSSGGYNEQFF
j_gene: TRBJ1-5; d_gene: .; abundance: .; v_gene: TRBV5-1; CDR3nt: TGCGCCAGCAGCTTCGGGTTCAATCAGCCCCAGCATTTT; CDR3aa: CASSFGFNQPQHF
j_gene: TRBJ2-7; d_gene: .; abundance: .; v_gene: TRBV5-1; CDR3nt: TGCGCCAGCAGCGATCTTTCCAGGGGATTATCCTACGAGCAGTACTTC; CDR3aa: CASSDLSRGLSYEQYF
j_gene: TRBJ2-7; d_gene: TRBD1; abundance: .; v_gene: TRBV2; CDR3nt: TGTGCCAGCAGTGAAATGGGACAGGGGACTCACGAGCAGTACTTC; CDR3aa: CASSEMGQGTHEQYF
j_gene: TRBJ2-5; d_gene: TRBD1; abundance: .; v_gene: TRBV4-3; CDR3nt: TGCGCCAGCAGCCAAACAAAGGGACAGCTCCAAGAGACCCAGTACTTC; CDR3aa: CASSQTKGQLQETQYF
j_gene: TRBJ2-1; d_gene: TRBD1; abundance: .; v_gene: TRBV27; CDR3nt: TGTGCCAGCAGCCCGACAGGGGCCAATGAGCAGTTCTTC; CDR3aa: CASSPTGANEQFF
j_gene: TRBJ1-3; d_gene: .; abundance: .; v_gene: TRBV19; CDR3nt: TGTGCCAGTAGTAAGCCGGCAGGATCAGGAAACACCATATATTTT; CDR3aa: CASSKPAGSGNTIYF
j_gene: TRBJ1-2; d_gene: .; abundance: few; v_gene: TRBV15; CDR3nt: TGTGCCACCAGCCCTGGACTTATCAGTCTTAACTATGGCTACACCTTC; CDR3aa: CATSPGLISLNYGYTF
j_gene: TRBJ2-3; d_gene: TRBD2; abundance: .; v_gene: TRBV7-3; CDR3nt: TGTGCCAGCAGCGCCCCGGGACTAGCGGGGGACACAGATACGCAGTATTTT; CDR3aa: CASSAPGLAGDTDTQYF
j_gene: TRBJ2-3; d_gene: TRBD1; abundance: .; v_gene: TRBV28; CDR3nt: TGTGCCAGCAGTTATACAGGGGCAGATACGCAGTATTTT; CDR3aa: CASSYTGADTQYF
j_gene: TRBJ1-4; d_gene: TRBD1; abundance: .; v_gene: TRBV5-1; CDR3nt: TGCGCCAGCAGTTTTACAGGGGGCATAACTAATGAAAAACTGTTTTTT; CDR3aa: CASSFTGGITNEKLFF
j_gene: TRBJ2-1; d_gene: TRBD2; abundance: .; v_gene: TRBV5-1; CDR3nt: TGCGCCAGCAGCTTGGCGGGGAGCGGGGTTCGGAATGAGCAGTTCTTC; CDR3aa: CASSLAGSGVRNEQFF
j_gene: TRBJ1-2; d_gene: TRBD1; abundance: .; v_gene: TRBV10-3; CDR3nt: TGTGCCATCACGAAGGGGGCTGACGGCTACACCTTC; CDR3aa: CAITKGADGYTF
j_gene: TRBJ2-6; d_gene: .; abundance: .; v_gene: TRBV12-2; CDR3nt: TGTGCAAGTCGCTTAGACGTAGCGGGGGGGTTTGGGGCCAACGTCCTGACTTTC; CDR3aa: CASRLDVAGGFGANVLTF
j_gene: TRBJ2-1; d_gene: TRBD1; abundance: once; v_gene: TRBV6-5; CDR3nt: TGTGCCAGCAGTAGTACCGGGACAGGGGTCTATGAGCAGTTCTTC; CDR3aa: CASSSTGTGVYEQFF
j_gene: TRBJ2-1; d_gene: TRBD2; abundance: .; v_gene: TRBV7-2; CDR3nt: TGTGCCAGCGCGGGGGGGGACGAGCAGTTCTTC; CDR3aa: CASAGGDEQFF
j_gene: TRBJ1-2; d_gene: TRBD1; abundance: .; v_gene: TRBV27; CDR3nt: TGTGCCAGCAGTCAAGGAGATACAGGGGGCCGAGGCTACACCTTC; CDR3aa: CASSQGDTGGRGYTF
j_gene: TRBJ1-5; d_gene: .; abundance: .; v_gene: TRBV2; CDR3nt: TGTGCCAGCGGGCGGGCATGGAATCAGCCCCAGCATTTT; CDR3aa: CASGRAWNQPQHF
j_gene: TRBJ1-3; d_gene: .; abundance: .; v_gene: TRBV10-3; CDR3nt: TGTGCCATCAGTGCCAACGTACCGAGCAACTCTGGAAACACCATATATTTT; CDR3aa: CAISANVPSNSGNTIYF
j_gene: TRBJ2-7; d_gene: TRBD2; abundance: .; v_gene: TRBV7-6; CDR3nt: TGTGCCAGCAGCCCCGGACTAGCGGGGTCTAACGAGCAGTACTTC; CDR3aa: CASSPGLAGSNEQYF
j_gene: TRBJ1-1; d_gene: .; abundance: .; v_gene: TRBV9; CDR3nt: TGTGCCAGCAGCTCAAGGGACTACCCCACTGAAGCTTTCTTT; CDR3aa: CASSSRDYPTEAFF
j_gene: TRBJ1-1; d_gene: .; abundance: few; v_gene: TRBV5-1; CDR3nt: TGCGCCAGCAGCTTGAACAGGAACACTGAAGCTTTCTTT; CDR3aa: CASSLNRNTEAFF
j_gene: TRBJ2-7; d_gene: .; abundance: few; v_gene: TRBV2; CDR3nt: TGTGCCAGCAGTGATTTGGAGACCCTTGGCCGGGACGAGCAGTACTTC; CDR3aa: CASSDLETLGRDEQYF
j_gene: TRBJ1-4; d_gene: .; abundance: .; v_gene: TRBV7-9; CDR3nt: TGTGCCAGCAGCAGCCAGGGACTGGGCTTTGAAAAACTGTTTTTT; CDR3aa: CASSSQGLGFEKLFF
j_gene: TRBJ1-3; d_gene: .; abundance: medium-sized; v_gene: TRBV19; CDR3nt: TGTGCCAGTAGTATTCCTAGGACTGGAAACACCATATATTTT; CDR3aa: CASSIPRTGNTIYF
j_gene: TRBJ2-3; d_gene: .; abundance: .; v_gene: TRBV5-1; CDR3nt: TGCGCCAGCAGCTTGTACAGTAGCACAGATACGCAGTATTTT; CDR3aa: CASSLYSSTDTQYF
j_gene: TRBJ1-3; d_gene: TRBD1; abundance: .; v_gene: TRBV5-1; CDR3nt: TGCGCCAGCACGACAGGGAGCTCTGGAAACACCATATATTTT; CDR3aa: CASTTGSSGNTIYF
j_gene: TRBJ2-5; d_gene: .; abundance: .; v_gene: TRBV2; CDR3nt: TGTGCCAGCAGTGAAGGGGGCGTCGCGGAGACCCAGTACTTC; CDR3aa: CASSEGGVAETQYF
j_gene: TRBJ1-5; d_gene: .; abundance: few; v_gene: TRBV10-3; CDR3nt: TGTGCCATCAGTGTTGGGAGGGGCAGCAATCAGCCCCAGCATTTT; CDR3aa: CAISVGRGSNQPQHF